This TCR beta chain was captured by sequencing in a study of shared clonotypes between healthy human individuals. Once extracted for a subset, genomic DNA was divided evenly among several immunoSEQ plates. Original processing methods: Junction-only sequences without quality scores were provided by ImmunoSEQ, so filtering was different. Profiling relied on immunoSEQ multiplex PCR, and the TCRdb table lists in-frame clones only, not all of them. V, J and clone size are taken as reported in that table, and D and trimming were inferred from the DNA itself. Of more than 2,000,000 clones listed, approximately 95% are singletons. Subsets obtained from CD4+ cells comprised CD45RA+ naive and CD45RA-negative memory cells. The sequencing sample was made of naive CD4+ T cells from PBMCs. Indicated subset: CD45RA+ positively selected. The source is a man aged 18 to 29 in good health. Some clones in this sample may be carry-over from other donors' samples.

CDR3 DNA: TGTGCCAGCAGTTACTCAGTGGGGGATTTCTCCTACGAGCAGTACTTC. Translated: CASSYSVGDFSYEQYF. The V call is TRBV6-6, the J call TRBJ2-7; D might be TRBD1 or TRBD2, each matching 5 bases. There are 16 residues in the CDR3. Germline V gives CDR1 MNHNY, CDR2 SVGAGI (reference sequence). Trimming took off 0 bases at V and 0 bases at J, with 12 bases between the two ends.